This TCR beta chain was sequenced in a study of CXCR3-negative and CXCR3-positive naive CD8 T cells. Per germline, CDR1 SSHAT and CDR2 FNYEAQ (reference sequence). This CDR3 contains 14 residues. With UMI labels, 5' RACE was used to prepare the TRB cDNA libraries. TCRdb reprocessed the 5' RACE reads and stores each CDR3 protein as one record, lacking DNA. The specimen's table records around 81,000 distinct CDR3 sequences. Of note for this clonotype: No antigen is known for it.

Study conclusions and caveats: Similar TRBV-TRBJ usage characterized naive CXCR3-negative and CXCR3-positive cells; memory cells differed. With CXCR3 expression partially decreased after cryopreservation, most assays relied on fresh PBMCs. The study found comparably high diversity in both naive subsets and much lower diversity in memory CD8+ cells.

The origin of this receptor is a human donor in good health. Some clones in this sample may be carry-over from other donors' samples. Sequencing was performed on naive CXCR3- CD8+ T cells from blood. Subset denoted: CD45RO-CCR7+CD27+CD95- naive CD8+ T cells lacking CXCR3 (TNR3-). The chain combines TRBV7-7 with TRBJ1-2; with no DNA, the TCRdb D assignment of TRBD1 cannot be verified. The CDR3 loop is CASSLDRGNYGYTF. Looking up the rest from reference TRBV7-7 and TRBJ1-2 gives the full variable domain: GAGVSQSPRYKVTKRGQDVTLRCDPISSHATLYWYQQALGQGPEFLTYFNYEAQPDKSGLPSDRFSAERPEGSISTLTIQRTEQRDSAMYRCASSLDRGNYGYTFGSGTRLTVV.